This TCR beta chain derives from a study of T cells in Graves' hyperthyroidism and ophthalmopathy. Whole-study findings and limits: The majority of expanded thyroid clonotypes above 0.001 also appeared in blood.

Amplification yielded TCR beta CDR3 regions, with RNA transcripts as the source. First-round RT-PCR with HTBI primers amplified the TCR CDR3 region. TCRdb re-derived calls from the multiplex PCR reads in MiXCR, one entry per CDR3 protein. The sample carries approximately 430,000 distinct CDR3 sequences, roughly 14% recorded once. There are many counts of this clonotype. Its antigen is unidentified. Ophthalmopathy patients all had a Clinical Activity Score of at least 3, a NOSPECS grade of at least 4 and disease under 3 months old. Patients having uncontrolled infection, another autoimmune disease, pregnancy or lactation were not included. The sequence was collected from a man aged 18 to 30 with Graves' ophthalmopathy. The material sequenced was blood.

DNA for the CDR3: TGTGCCAGCAGCCAGGACTATTATCAGCCCCAGCATTTT. Translating gives CASSQDYYQPQHF. The chain links TRBV3-1 to TRBJ1-5; no clear D. Trimming stripped 3 bases from V and 5 bases from J, with 8 bases between. This CDR3 spans 13 amino acids. CDR1 LGHDT and CDR2 YNNKEL come from the germline V gene (reference sequence).